Following are 15 T cell receptor beta chains from one sample sequenced in a study of cytomegalovirus exposure and HLA in healthy donors. This PCR relied on a set of 60 Vbeta primers and 13 Jbeta primers. Repertoires were generated with immunoSEQ multiplex PCR, while TCRdb's copy carries only in-frame clones and drops some. The sample shows 150,000 or so clones, roughly 79% of them seen only once. What was sequenced was PBMCs. The receptors were gathered from a woman aged 40-49 years in good health and CMV-seropositive.

The rearrangement links TRBV2 to TRBJ2-3; 11 nucleotides agree with TRBD2. The germline V gene encodes CDR1 SNHLY and CDR2 FYNNEI. Unmatched junction bases numbered 6, after V lost 5 bases and J lost 5 bases. The CDR3 sequence is 15 residues long. The CDR3 DNA sequence: TGTGCCAGCAGTTTAATAGCGGGGGGGGGAGATACGCAGTATTTT. It is translated as CASSLIAGGGDTQYF.

The CDR3 DNA sequence: TGCGCCAGCAGTGAGACTAGCGGGGGGTACAATGAGCAGTTCTTC. Protein: CASSETSGGYNEQFF. The rearrangement joins TRBV10-1 to TRBJ2-1; the match to TRBD2 covers 12 bases. The CDR3 consists of 15 residues. Trimming removed 2 bases from V and 4 bases from J; junction bases left unmatched: 0. Germline lookup yields CDR1 WNHNN and CDR2 SYGVQD (reference sequence).

The table lists this clone with a count of one. The rearrangement links TRBV7-9 to TRBJ1-2, with 9 bases that match TRBD1. The CDR3 has 15 residues. Germline CDR1 reads SEHNR; CDR2 reads FQNEAQ (reference sequence). The J segment lost 2 bases and the V segment lost 4 bases, leaving 5 bases of the junction unmatched. CDR3 nucleotides: TGTGCCAGCAGCTCTCCGGGACAGGGAAACTATGGCTACACCTTC. Translation gives CASSSPGQGNYGYTF.

The V gene is TRBV12-2, the J gene TRBJ2-5; the table names TRBD2, a call not compared with the DNA. TRBV12-2 is a pseudogene segment. There are 14 residues in the CDR3. Written as DNA, the CDR3 is TGTGCAAGTCGCTTAGTAGGACTTAGGGAGACCCAGTACTTC. This codes for CASRLVGLRETQYF.

DNA of the CDR3: TGTGCCAGCAGCTTAGCGGAGGCGCCCCTCCACTTT. Amino acids: CASSLAEAPLHF. The rearrangement links TRBV7-8 to TRBJ1-6; D call uncertain. The length of the CDR3 is 12 residues. V gave up 0 bases and J gave up 13 bases, with 7 bases separating them. Per germline, CDR1 SGHVS and CDR2 FQNEAQ.

The J gene is TRBJ2-3, the V gene TRBV5-1; TRBD2 matches 8 bases. With V trimmed by 4 bases and J by 8 bases, 12 bases remained unmatched. The CDR3 covers 15 residues. The germline CDR1 and CDR2 sequences are SGHRS and YFSETQ. Here the CDR3 DNA reads TGCGCCAGCAGCCTTTCTGCGGGGGGTCAGGGTACGCAGTATTTT. It yields the protein CASSLSAGGQGTQYF.

Note on this clone: A junction end diverges from the germline sequence, so it may reflect a read error. The chain carries TRBV29-1 and TRBJ2-6; TRBD1 is a possible D gene (5 bases). This CDR3 spans 12 amino acids. The germline V gene has CDR1 SQVTM and CDR2 ANQGSEA. CDR3 sequence (DNA): TGCAGCGTTGGCTCTGGGGCCAACGGCCTGACTTTC. Its protein product is CSVGSGANGLTF.

This clone was detected only a few times. The J gene is TRBJ2-5, the V gene TRBV5-1; D is unresolved. The V end lost 4 bases, the J end lost 0 bases, and 13 bases lay between the germline ends. There are 15 residues in the CDR3. Germline V CDR1 and CDR2: SGHRS, YFSETQ. CDR3 coding DNA: TGCGCCAGCAGCCCTGGAGACCTGTACCAAGAGACCCAGTACTTC. The encoded protein is CASSPGDLYQETQYF.

The rearrangement joins TRBV5-4 to TRBJ2-3; 8 positions match TRBD2. Unmatched junction bases numbered 12, after V lost 5 bases and J lost 4 bases. CDR1 is SGHNT, CDR2 YYREEE, per germline (reference sequence). The CDR3 covers 16 residues. CDR3 loop: CASSRSSGGPADTQYF. CDR3 in DNA: TGTGCCAGCAGTAGGTCCAGCGGGGGTCCCGCAGATACGCAGTATTTT. Using reference TRBV5-4 and TRBJ2-3 for the parts outside the CDR3, the full variable domain is ETGVTQSPTHLIKTRGQQVTLRCSSQSGHNTVSWYQQALGQGPQFIFQYYREEENGRGNFPPRFSGLQFPNYSSELNVNALELDDSALYLCASSRSSGGPADTQYFGPGTRLTVL.

The chain employs TRBV5-1 and TRBJ1-1; D is unclear. Germline V gives CDR1 SGHRS, CDR2 YFSETQ. V lost 0 bases and J 1 base, leaving 10 bases between the germline ends. The CDR3 sequence is 15 residues long. CDR3 bases: TGCGCCAGCAGCTTGGTGGCGGCCCCGAACACTGAAGCTTTCTTT. Amino acids: CASSLVAAPNTEAFF.

This clone was seen only once. V gene TRBV5-1 combines with J gene TRBJ2-5; TRBD2 agrees at 11 bases. J gave up 5 bases and V 0 bases, and 9 bases lay outside the gene matches. Per the germline V gene, CDR1 is SGHRS and CDR2 is YFSETQ. This CDR3 is 17 amino acids long. The CDR3 loop reads CASSLGASGGPSETQYF. CDR3 sequence (DNA): TGCGCCAGCAGCTTGGGGGCTAGCGGGGGGCCCTCTGAGACCCAGTACTTC. Using reference TRBV5-1 and TRBJ2-5 for the parts outside the CDR3, the full variable domain is KAGVTQTPRYLIKTRGQQVTLSCSPISGHRSVSWYQQTPGQGLQFLFEYFSETQRNKGNFPGRFSGRQFSNSRSEMNVSTLELGDSALYLCASSLGASGGPSETQYFGPGTRLLVL.

The rearrangement links TRBV10-1 to TRBJ1-5, with D unresolved. Deletions cut 4 bases from V and 6 bases from J, with 10 bases between. Per germline, CDR1 WNHNN and CDR2 SYGVQD (reference sequence). This CDR3 region has 13 residues. CDR3 in DNA: TGCGCCAGCAGTGGCGGCCCGGGTCAGCCCCAGCATTTT. As protein: CASSGGPGQPQHF.

The V gene is TRBV18, the J gene TRBJ2-5, with unresolved D. The CDR3 contains 13 residues. Germline V gene lookup returns CDR1 KGHSH and CDR2 LQKENI. The V end was cut by 2 bases, the J end by 2 bases, with 6 bases between. DNA for the CDR3: TGTGCCAGCTCACCAGAGCTTCAAGAGACCCAGTACTTC. Translated: CASSPELQETQYF.

The rearrangement uses TRBV23-1 and TRBJ1-6; D unresolved. TRBV23-1 is assigned to the ORF class and has an uncertain function. The germline V and J ends were trimmed by 6 bases and 10 bases, with 7 bases remaining between them. This CDR3 comprises 11 residues. The CDR3 protein is CASRGRSPLHF. In nucleotides, the CDR3 is TGCGCCAGCAGGGGGAGGTCACCCCTCCACTTT.

This chain connects TRBV5-1 to TRBJ1-4, with no clear D. Germline-derived CDR1 and CDR2 are SGHRS and YFSETQ. The CDR3 sequence is 14 residues long. V was pared by 4 bases and J by 5 bases, with 12 bases between. The CDR3 DNA sequence: TGCGCCAGCAGCGGCTCAGTCACAAATGAAAAACTGTTTTTT. Translating it yields CASSGSVTNEKLFF.